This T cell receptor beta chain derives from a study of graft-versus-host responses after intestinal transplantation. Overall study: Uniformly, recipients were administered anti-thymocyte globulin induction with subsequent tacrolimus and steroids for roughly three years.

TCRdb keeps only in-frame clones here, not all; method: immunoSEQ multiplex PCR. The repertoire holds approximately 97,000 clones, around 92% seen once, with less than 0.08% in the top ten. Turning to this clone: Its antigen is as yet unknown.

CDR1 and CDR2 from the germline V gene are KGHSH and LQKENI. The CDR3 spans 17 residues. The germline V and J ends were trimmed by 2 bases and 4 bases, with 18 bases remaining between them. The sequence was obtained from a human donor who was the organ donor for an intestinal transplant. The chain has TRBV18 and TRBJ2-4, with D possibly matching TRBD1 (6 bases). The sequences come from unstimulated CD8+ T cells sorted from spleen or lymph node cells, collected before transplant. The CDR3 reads CASSPNDPGHRKNIQYF. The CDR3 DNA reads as TGTGCCAGCTCACCAAATGATCCGGGACACCGTAAAAACATTCAGTACTTC.